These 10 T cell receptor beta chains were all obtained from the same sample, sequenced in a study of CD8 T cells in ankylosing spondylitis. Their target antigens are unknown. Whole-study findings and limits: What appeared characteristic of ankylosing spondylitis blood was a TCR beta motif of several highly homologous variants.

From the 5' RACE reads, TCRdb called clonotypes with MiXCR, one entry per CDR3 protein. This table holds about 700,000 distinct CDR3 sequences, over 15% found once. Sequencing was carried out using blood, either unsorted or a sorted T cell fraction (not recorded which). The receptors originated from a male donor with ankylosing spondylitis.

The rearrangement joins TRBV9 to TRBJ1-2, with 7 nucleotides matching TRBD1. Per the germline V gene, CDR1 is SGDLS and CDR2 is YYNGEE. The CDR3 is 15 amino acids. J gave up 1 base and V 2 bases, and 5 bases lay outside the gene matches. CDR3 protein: CASSVRDSSNYGYTF. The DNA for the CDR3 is TGTGCCAGCAGCGTGCGGGACAGCAGTAACTATGGCTACACCTTC.

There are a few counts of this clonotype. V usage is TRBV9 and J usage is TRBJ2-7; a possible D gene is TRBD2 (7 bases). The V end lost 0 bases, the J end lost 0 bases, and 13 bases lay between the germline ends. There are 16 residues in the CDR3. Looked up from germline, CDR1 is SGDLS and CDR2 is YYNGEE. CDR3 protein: CASSVAAGATSYEQYF. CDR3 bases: TGTGCCAGCAGCGTAGCTGCGGGGGCGACCTCCTACGAGCAGTACTTC. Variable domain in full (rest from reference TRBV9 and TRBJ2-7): DSGVTQTPKHLITATGQRVTLRCSPRSGDLSVYWYQQSLDQGLQFLIQYYNGEERAKGNILERFSAQQFPDLHSELNLSSLELGDSALYFCASSVAAGATSYEQYFGPGTRLTVT.

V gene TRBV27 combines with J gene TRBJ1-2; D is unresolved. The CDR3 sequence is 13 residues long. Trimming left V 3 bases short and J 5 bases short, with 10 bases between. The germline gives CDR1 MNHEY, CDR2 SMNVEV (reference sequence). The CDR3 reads CASSFGRSYGYTF. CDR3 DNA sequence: TGTGCCAGCAGTTTTGGACGGAGTTATGGCTACACCTTC.

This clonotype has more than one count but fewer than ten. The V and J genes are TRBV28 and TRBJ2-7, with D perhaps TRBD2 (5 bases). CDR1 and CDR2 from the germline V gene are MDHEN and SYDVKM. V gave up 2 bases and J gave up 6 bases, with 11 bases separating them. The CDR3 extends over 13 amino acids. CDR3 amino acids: CASSLGGRIEQYF. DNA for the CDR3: TGTGCCAGCAGTTTAGGAGGCAGAATCGAGCAGTACTTC.

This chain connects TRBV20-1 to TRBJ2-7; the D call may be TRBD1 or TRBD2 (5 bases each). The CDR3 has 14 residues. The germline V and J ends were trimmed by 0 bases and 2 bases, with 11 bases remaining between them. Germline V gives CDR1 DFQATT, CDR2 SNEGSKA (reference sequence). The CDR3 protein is CSARDLRGPYEQYF. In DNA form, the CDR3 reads TGCAGTGCTAGAGATTTGAGGGGCCCCTACGAGCAGTACTTC.

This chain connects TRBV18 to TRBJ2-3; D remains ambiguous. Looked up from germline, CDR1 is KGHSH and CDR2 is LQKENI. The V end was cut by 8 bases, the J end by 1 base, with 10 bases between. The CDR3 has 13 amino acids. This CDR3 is CASTMTGTDTQYF. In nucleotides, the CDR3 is TGTGCCAGCACGATGACGGGCACAGATACGCAGTATTTT.

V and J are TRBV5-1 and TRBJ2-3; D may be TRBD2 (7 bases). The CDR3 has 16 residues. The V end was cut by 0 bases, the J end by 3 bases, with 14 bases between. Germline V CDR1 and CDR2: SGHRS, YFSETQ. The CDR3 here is CASSLAGGGATDTQYF. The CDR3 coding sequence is TGCGCCAGCAGCTTGGCTGGGGGGGGGGCGACAGATACGCAGTATTTT.

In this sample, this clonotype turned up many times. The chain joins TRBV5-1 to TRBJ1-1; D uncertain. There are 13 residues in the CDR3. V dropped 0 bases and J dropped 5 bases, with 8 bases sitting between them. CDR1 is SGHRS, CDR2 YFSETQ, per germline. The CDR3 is CASSLGVGTEAFF. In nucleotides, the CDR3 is TGCGCCAGCAGCTTGGGAGTTGGGACTGAAGCTTTCTTT. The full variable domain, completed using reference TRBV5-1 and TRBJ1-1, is KAGVTQTPRYLIKTRGQQVTLSCSPISGHRSVSWYQQTPGQGLQFLFEYFSETQRNKGNFPGRFSGRQFSNSRSEMNVSTLELGDSALYLCASSLGVGTEAFFGQGTRLTVV.

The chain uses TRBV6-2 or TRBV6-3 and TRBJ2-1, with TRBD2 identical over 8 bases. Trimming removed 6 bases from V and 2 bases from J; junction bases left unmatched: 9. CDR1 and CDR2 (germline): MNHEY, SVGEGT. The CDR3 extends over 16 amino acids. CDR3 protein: CASRPGTRGAYNEQFF. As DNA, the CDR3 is TGTGCCAGCAGGCCCGGGACTAGAGGAGCCTACAATGAGCAGTTCTTC.

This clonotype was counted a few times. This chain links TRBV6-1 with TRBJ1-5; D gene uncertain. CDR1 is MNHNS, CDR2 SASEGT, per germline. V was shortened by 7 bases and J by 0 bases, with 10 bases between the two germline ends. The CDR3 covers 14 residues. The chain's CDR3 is CASTNRGSNQPQHF. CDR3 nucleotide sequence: TGTGCCAGCACTAACCGGGGTAGCAATCAGCCCCAGCATTTT.